This T cell receptor beta chain came from a study of T cells in women clearing cervical HPV infection. Study summary: Women with histologically confirmed HPV16-related CIN3 or worse, 2 with invasive cancer, served as cases. With HLA typing for only a few women, HLA confounding remains possible.

A remark on this clone: The antigen is undetermined. Coverage ceases 3 residues before the CDR3 finishes, and the germline J gene fills in the end.

Trimming pared 7 bases from V and 1 base from J, leaving 10 bases between. The CDR3 is made up of 12 amino acids. In germline, CDR1 is SQVTM, CDR2 ANQGSEA. Study observations and caveats: CIN3+ cases had significantly higher TCR richness than controls; evenness did not differ. It is unknown whether associations predate infection; no effector/memory or HPV-specific sorting.

Libraries were prepared by immunoSEQ multiplex PCR; TCRdb keeps only in-frame clonotypes and omits some of them. The sample table sets out around 19,000 clones. The V and J genes are TRBV29-1 and TRBJ1-1; weak D call: TRBD1 (5 bases). The sequence was obtained from a woman aged 18-70 years with a cervical HPV16 infection that either progressed to CIN3+ or cleared (not recorded which). Sequencing was performed on blood buffy coat. The CDR3 DNA, read in part, is TGCAGCGGGTTTACAGGGAACACTGAA. Its translation is CSGFTGNTE. The whole CDR3 region reads CSGFTGNTEAFF.